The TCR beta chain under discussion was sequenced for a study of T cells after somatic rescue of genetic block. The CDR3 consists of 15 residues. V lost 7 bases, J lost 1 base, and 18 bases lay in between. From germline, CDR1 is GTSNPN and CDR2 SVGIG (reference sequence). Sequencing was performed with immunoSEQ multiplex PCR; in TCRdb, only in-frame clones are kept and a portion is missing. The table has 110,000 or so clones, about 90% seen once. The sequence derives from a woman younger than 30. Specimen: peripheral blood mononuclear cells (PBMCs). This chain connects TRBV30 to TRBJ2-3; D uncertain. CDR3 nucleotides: TGTGCCTCCCAGACGGGTAGGGAAGGCACAGATACGCAGTATTTT. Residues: CASQTGREGTDTQYF.